The present T cell receptor beta chain was sequenced within a study of blood T cell repertoires in COVID-19. Study background: Researchers got acute and convalescent COVID-19 samples from the United States, Italy and Spain.

With 5 bases clipped from V and 1 base from J, the junction kept 4 bases outside the gene matches. The germline V gene has CDR1 KGHDR and CDR2 SFDVKD. The CDR3 loop spans 15 amino acids. Produced via immunoSEQ multiplex PCR; TCRdb's table is partial and in-frame only. Of about 200,000 clones listed, roughly four fifths are singletons. Enrolled through a virtual design, the participants were between 18 and 89 years of age and came from 24 US areas. Sample: PBMCs or T cells enriched from blood (not recorded which). The sequence came from a woman aged 45-59 years who had been exposed to COVID-19. The chain is built from TRBV24-1 and TRBJ1-5; 7 bases are a match to TRBD1. The CDR3 is CATSGAGGSNQPQHF. The CDR3 DNA is TGTGCCACCAGTGGGGCAGGGGGAAGCAATCAGCCCCAGCATTTT.